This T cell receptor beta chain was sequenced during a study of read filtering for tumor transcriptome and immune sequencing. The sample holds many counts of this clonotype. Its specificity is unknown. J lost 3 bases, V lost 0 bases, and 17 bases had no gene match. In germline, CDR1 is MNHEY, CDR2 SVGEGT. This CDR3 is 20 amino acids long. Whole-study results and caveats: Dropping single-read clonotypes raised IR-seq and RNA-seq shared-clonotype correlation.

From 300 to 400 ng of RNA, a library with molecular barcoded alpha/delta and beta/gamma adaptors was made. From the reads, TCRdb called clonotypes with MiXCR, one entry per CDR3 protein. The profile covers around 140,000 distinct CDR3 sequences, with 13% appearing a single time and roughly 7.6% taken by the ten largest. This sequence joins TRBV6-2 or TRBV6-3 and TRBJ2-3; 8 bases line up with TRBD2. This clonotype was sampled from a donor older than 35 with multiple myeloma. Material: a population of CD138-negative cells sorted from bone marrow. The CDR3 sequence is CASSYSTSLWAGGGTDTQYF. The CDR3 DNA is TGTGCCAGCAGTTACTCGACGTCGTTATGGGCGGGAGGAGGAACAGATACGCAGTATTTT.